Listed below are T cell receptor beta chains from one sample, sequenced in a study of shared clonotypes between healthy human individuals. Clones were read by immunoSEQ multiplex PCR, and TCRdb kept only the in-frame ones, dropping some. The table lists about 2.3 million clones, roughly 92% of them singletons. Sequencing used naive CD4+ T cells from PBMCs. These receptors all stem from a man in his late teens or twenties in good health. Some clones in this sample may be carry-over from other donors' samples. Each CDR3 is given with its conserved first and last residue. The D gene is left open where the match is weak. The size field is filled for only some rows; it gives once, few, many or a size class.

>TRBV5-1|.|14|.|TRBJ2-3
CASSLEGPGDTQYF
TGCGCCAGCAGCTTGGAAGGTCCGGGGGATACGCAGTATTTT
>TRBV5-1|.|17|TRBD2|TRBJ2-1
CASSLELAGGLYNEQFF
TGCGCCAGCAGCTTGGAACTAGCGGGAGGCCTCTACAATGAGCAGTTCTTC
>TRBV5-4|.|14|.|TRBJ1-1
CASSLGIMNTEAFF
TGTGCCAGCAGCTTGGGGATCATGAACACTGAAGCTTTCTTT
>TRBV28|.|14|TRBD1|TRBJ2-3
CASSLEDRADTQYF
TGTGCCAGCAGTTTAGAGGACAGGGCAGATACGCAGTATTTT
>TRBV18|.|14|.|TRBJ2-2
CASSKQNRVGELFF
TGTGCCAGCTCAAAACAAAACAGGGTCGGGGAGCTGTTTTTT
>TRBV28|.|16|TRBD2|TRBJ2-7
CASSFLAGESIYEQYF
TGTGCCAGCAGTTTCCTAGCGGGAGAGTCCATTTACGAGCAGTACTTC
>TRBV7-3|few|13|.|TRBJ1-1
CASSPDRAAEAFF
TGTGCCAGCAGCCCCGATCGGGCCGCTGAAGCTTTCTTT
>TRBV20-1|.|11|.|TRBJ1-2
CSARSGRGYTF
TGCAGTGCTAGATCGGGTCGCGGCTACACCTTC
>TRBV29-1|.|13|TRBD1|TRBJ2-7
CSVGGQLLYEQYF
TGCAGCGTTGGGGGACAGCTACTTTACGAGCAGTACTTC
>TRBV5-1|.|17|.|TRBJ1-4
CASSPRYSRDRGEKLFF
TGCGCCAGCAGCCCCAGGTACTCCCGGGACCGTGGGGAAAAACTGTTTTTT
>TRBV6-1|once|14|.|TRBJ1-2
CASSEEEGNYGYTF
TGTGCCAGCAGTGAGGAGGAGGGAAACTATGGCTACACCTTC
>TRBV18|few|13|.|TRBJ1-1
CASSQGSRTEAFF
TGTGCCAGCTCCCAGGGTTCGAGGACTGAAGCTTTCTTT
>TRBV11-3|.|12|.|TRBJ2-1
CASSLEYRWQFF
TGTGCCAGCAGCTTAGAGTACAGGTGGCAGTTCTTC
>TRBV29-1|.|13|TRBD2|TRBJ2-7
CSVGLAGSYEQYF
TGCAGCGTAGGACTAGCGGGATCCTACGAGCAGTACTTC
>TRBV5-8|.|14|.|TRBJ1-5
CASSLGSALMPQHF
TGTGCCAGCAGCTTGGGGTCTGCCTTGATGCCCCAGCATTTT
>TRBV7-8|.|15|.|TRBJ2-1
CASTPIMAGVNEQFF
TGTGCCAGCACCCCTATAATGGCAGGGGTAAATGAGCAGTTCTTC
>TRBV2|.|14|.|TRBJ2-3
CASSEQTGSDTQYF
TGTGCCAGCAGTGAACAAACAGGGTCCGATACGCAGTATTTT
>TRBV19|.|14|.|TRBJ1-5
CASSIFDPNQPQHF
TGTGCCAGTAGTATATTTGACCCCAATCAGCCCCAGCATTTT
>TRBV28|once|13|TRBD1|TRBJ1-2
CASNTLTGYGYTF
TGTGCCAGCAACACCCTGACAGGGTATGGCTACACCTTC
>TRBV7-3|.|14|.|TRBJ2-2
CASSLVPGTGELFF
TGTGCCAGCAGCTTAGTCCCGGGAACCGGGGAGCTGTTTTTT
>TRBV7-9|.|15|.|TRBJ1-1
CASSRVGGIDTEAFF
TGTGCCAGCAGCCGGGTCGGCGGGATTGACACTGAAGCTTTCTTT
>TRBV12-5|.|13|.|TRBJ2-1
CASAQFPYNEQFF
TGTGCTAGTGCTCAATTCCCCTACAATGAGCAGTTCTTC
>TRBV18|once|16|.|TRBJ1-5
CASSPRQVSINQPQHF
TGTGCCAGCTCACCACGGCAAGTTTCGATCAATCAGCCCCAGCATTTT
>TRBV18|.|15|TRBD2|TRBJ2-3
CASSLLAGGPDTQYF
TGTGCCAGCTCTCTTCTAGCGGGAGGGCCAGATACGCAGTATTTT
>TRBV6-5|once|15|.|TRBJ1-3
CASSYSKLAGNTIYF
TGTGCCAGCAGTTATTCTAAACTTGCAGGAAACACCATATATTTT
>TRBV7-8|.|15|.|TRBJ1-2
CASSNQGISNYGYTF
TGTGCCAGCAGCAACCAGGGAATTTCTAACTATGGCTACACCTTC
>TRBV29-1|.|13|.|TRBJ2-7
CSVNTAFSYEQYF
TGCAGCGTTAACACGGCCTTCTCCTACGAGCAGTACTTC
>TRBV2|.|14|TRBD1|TRBJ1-4
CARAGGVGNEKLFF
TGTGCCAGGGCAGGGGGCGTCGGTAATGAAAAACTGTTTTTT
>TRBV28|.|16|.|TRBJ2-3
CASSTPPDRHTDTQYF
TGTGCCAGCAGTACCCCCCCGGACAGACACACAGATACGCAGTATTTT
>TRBV9|.|15|TRBD2|TRBJ2-1
CATSVNLAGVDEQFF
TGTGCCACCTCCGTAAATCTAGCGGGAGTGGATGAGCAGTTCTTC
>TRBV18|.|15|TRBD2|TRBJ2-3
CASSPPSGSRDTQYF
TGTGCCAGCTCACCACCGAGCGGGAGTAGAGATACGCAGTATTTT
>TRBV5-1|.|15|.|TRBJ2-1
CASSPEARFNSEQFF
TGCGCCAGCAGCCCCGAAGCCCGGTTTAATAGTGAGCAGTTCTTC
>TRBV5-1|.|15|.|TRBJ2-7
CASRSTGPGAYEQYF
TGCGCCAGCAGATCCACGGGCCCCGGGGCCTACGAGCAGTACTTC
>TRBV6-6|.|13|.|TRBJ2-5
CASSRIVDETQYF
TGTGCCAGCAGTCGAATAGTCGACGAGACCCAGTACTTC
>TRBV5-6|.|15|.|TRBJ2-1
CASSFLGETYNEQFF
TGTGCCAGCAGCTTTTTGGGGGAGACCTACAATGAGCAGTTCTTC
>TRBV2|.|14|.|TRBJ1-3
CASTLQPPRNTIYF
TGTGCCAGCACCTTACAGCCTCCCCGAAACACCATATATTTT
>TRBV14|.|19|TRBD2|TRBJ2-5
CASSQDPPVAGGRQETQYF
TGTGCCAGCAGCCAAGATCCCCCGGTAGCGGGAGGCAGACAAGAGACCCAGTACTTC
>TRBV5-1|.|14|.|TRBJ2-6
CATEVNPGANVLTF
TGCGCCACCGAAGTCAACCCCGGAGCCAACGTCCTGACTTTC
>TRBV7-8|.|16|TRBD1|TRBJ1-1
CASSLALWDRSSEAFF
TGTGCCAGCAGCTTAGCGCTCTGGGACAGGAGTTCTGAAGCTTTCTTT
>TRBV6-1|.|13|.|TRBJ1-1
CASSPFGSTEAFF
TGTGCCAGCAGCCCCTTCGGGAGCACTGAAGCTTTCTTT
>TRBV28|.|13|.|TRBJ1-2
CASSPYRAYGYTF
TGTGCCAGCAGTCCTTACCGGGCCTATGGCTACACCTTC
>TRBV7-3|.|18|TRBD1|TRBJ2-1
CASSLTHFRTGDPNEQFF
TGTGCCAGCAGCCTAACCCATTTCCGGACAGGGGACCCCAATGAGCAGTTCTTC
>TRBV11-2|.|11|.|TRBJ2-3
CASSLEDTQYF
TGTGCCAGCAGCTTAGAAGATACGCAGTATTTT
>TRBV28|.|14|.|TRBJ1-4
CASSFGRGSEKLFF
TGTGCCAGCAGTTTCGGCAGGGGAAGCGAAAAACTGTTTTTT
>TRBV6-5|.|13|TRBD2|TRBJ2-3
CASNELAGDTQYF
TGTGCCAGCAATGAGCTAGCGGGAGATACGCAGTATTTT
>TRBV28|.|15|TRBD1|TRBJ1-2
CASSLWGGGAYGYTF
TGTGCCAGCAGTTTATGGGGAGGGGGCGCATATGGCTACACCTTC
>TRBV19|.|14|.|TRBJ1-3
CASSERAAGNTIYF
TGTGCCAGTAGTGAGAGGGCCGCTGGAAACACCATATATTTT